This entry lists 25 T cell receptor beta chains sequenced from one sample in a study of high-grade serous ovarian cancer treatment subgroups. The repertoire was sequenced with immunoSEQ multiplex PCR; TCRdb's copy has only in-frame clones and lacks some. The sample carries about 6,200 clones, about 81% recorded once. Tumor samples were taken before definitive surgery or chemotherapy. The source material was tumor tissue. Receptor source: a human donor with high-grade serous ovarian cancer.

The V and J genes are TRBV2 and TRBJ2-5, with D perhaps matching TRBD1 or TRBD2 (5 bases each). The CDR3 consists of 13 residues. V gave up 7 bases and J gave up 4 bases, with 13 bases separating them. Germline-derived CDR1 and CDR2 are SNHLY and FYNNEI. The CDR3 nucleotides read TGTGCCAGCACATGGGACGGACGAGAGACCCAGTACTTC. Protein sequence: CASTWDGRETQYF.

The rearrangement joins TRBV5-4 to TRBJ1-2; 8 bases match TRBD1. The junction had 0 bases not matched to a gene; V was cut back by 0 bases and J by 2 bases. The CDR3 is made up of 14 amino acids. Germline CDR1 SGHNT, CDR2 YYREEE (reference sequence). This chain's CDR3 is CASSLGQGNYGYTF. CDR3 in DNA: TGTGCCAGCAGCTTGGGACAGGGGAACTATGGCTACACCTTC.

The rearrangement joins TRBV5-6 to TRBJ2-5, with 7 positions matching TRBD1. Germline V gene sequence: CDR1 SGHDT, CDR2 YYEEEE. The CDR3 is 16 amino acids. Germline trimming cut 3 bases from V and 0 bases from J; bases unmatched to any gene: 8. CDR3 loop: CASSWGQLTYQETQYF. The CDR3 nucleotides read TGTGCCAGCAGCTGGGGACAGTTAACGTACCAAGAGACCCAGTACTTC.

This clone was detected only once. The V gene is TRBV15, the J gene TRBJ2-2; D perhaps matches TRBD2 (6 bases). CDR3 size: 15 residues. Germline CDR1 is LNHNV and CDR2 is YYDKDF (reference sequence). Deletions cut 1 base from V and 6 bases from J, with 12 bases between. In DNA form, the CDR3 reads TGTGCCACCAGCAGAGGTTGGGGGGAGGCCGGGGAGCTGTTTTTT. Protein: CATSRGWGEAGELFF.

This clone was detected only once. The rearrangement uses TRBV28 and TRBJ1-4; 9 nucleotides align to TRBD1. V shed 4 bases, J shed 5 bases, and the junction held 5 bases outside the gene matches. Germline V gives CDR1 MDHEN, CDR2 SYDVKM. CDR3 length: 15 residues. The CDR3 DNA sequence: TGTGCCAGCAGTTCGGGGACAGGGAACAATGAAAAACTGTTTTTT. Amino acids: CASSSGTGNNEKLFF.

The chain joins TRBV28 to TRBJ2-2; weak D call: TRBD1 (6 bases). This CDR3 contains 16 residues. V was cut by 4 bases and J by 5 bases, with 17 bases left in between. Germline V lookup: CDR1 MDHEN, CDR2 SYDVKM. The CDR3 region is CASSYLGGLRTGELFF. Here the CDR3 DNA reads TGTGCCAGCAGTTATCTAGGGGGTTTAAGAACCGGGGAGCTGTTTTTT.

This clone has a single count. Other DNA sequences in the sample encode the same CDR3. The DNA for the CDR3 is TGTGCCAGCAGCTCCCCTACAGGGGGGCCCACCGGGGAGCTGTTTTTT. Protein product: CASSSPTGGPTGELFF. V usage is TRBV11-2 and J usage is TRBJ2-2, with 8 positions matching TRBD1. The germline V gene has CDR1 SGHAT and CDR2 FQNNGV. V trimming: 4 bases; J trimming: 4 bases; junction bases outside the gene matches: 8. The CDR3 consists of 16 residues.

The sample holds one count of this clone. This sequence joins TRBV10-3 and TRBJ2-5, with unresolved D. The assigned J gene may be wrong: the sequence end matches TRBJ2-7 better. From germline, CDR1 is ENHRY and CDR2 SYGVKD. The length of the CDR3 is 15 residues. DNA of the CDR3: TGTGCCATCAGTGAGTCGAAGGTCTACCTTGCCGAGCAGTACTTC. Translated: CAISESKVYLAEQYF.

This chain links TRBV10-1 with TRBJ1-5, with TRBD1 matching 7 bases. J was trimmed by 3 bases and V by 0 bases; bases with no gene match: 5. The CDR3 loop spans 16 amino acids. Germline values: CDR1 WNHNN, CDR2 SYGVQD (reference sequence). The CDR3, as DNA: TGCGCCAGCAGTGAGTCGGACAGGCCCTACAATCAGCCCCAGCATTTT. Its translation is CASSESDRPYNQPQHF.

The gene calls are TRBV9 and TRBJ2-3, with 12 positions matching TRBD2. With 4 bases clipped from V and 6 bases from J, the junction kept 3 bases outside the gene matches. The CDR3 extends over 14 amino acids. Looked up from germline, CDR1 is SGDLS and CDR2 is YYNGEE. The CDR3 loop is CASSTLAGGDTQYF. CDR3 nucleotides: TGTGCCAGCAGCACTCTAGCGGGAGGGGATACGCAGTATTTT. Full variable domain (missing parts from reference TRBV9 and TRBJ2-3): DSGVTQTPKHLITATGQRVTLRCSPRSGDLSVYWYQQSLDQGLQFLIQYYNGEERAKGNILERFSAQQFPDLHSELNLSSLELGDSALYFCASSTLAGGDTQYFGPGTRLTVL.

V gene TRBV7-2 combines with J gene TRBJ1-5, with D unclear. Looked up from germline, CDR1 is SGHTA and CDR2 is FQGNSA. This CDR3 region has 15 residues. Trimming cost V 2 bases and J 6 bases, with 14 bases left between them. CDR3 DNA: TGTGCCAGCAGCTTATCAGAGGAGTACGGTCAGCCCCAGCATTTT. It codes for CASSLSEEYGQPQHF.

The V call is TRBV7-8, the J call TRBJ2-5; 9 bases are shared with TRBD2. The V gene's germline CDR1 is SGHVS and CDR2 FQNEAQ. The CDR3 sequence is 16 residues long. V trimming: 4 bases; J trimming: 4 bases; junction bases outside the gene matches: 10. CDR3 bases: TGTGCCAGCAGCTCTCGCGGGGGGGCTGAGGGAGAGACCCAGTACTTC. Encoded protein: CASSSRGGAEGETQYF.

Points on this clone: No DNA is shown, since the ends of the CDR3 on it are uncertain; the CDR3 is the one TCRdb lists. The chain has TRBV11-2 and TRBJ2-1; the table calls TRBD2, which could not be checked here. Germline values: CDR1 SGHAT, CDR2 FQNNGV. The CDR3 is made up of 18 amino acids, end residues included. CDR3 loop: CASSSSGLAGGGYNEQFF.

The V call is TRBV5-6, the J call TRBJ2-5, with D perhaps TRBD2 (6 bases). The germline gives CDR1 SGHDT, CDR2 YYEEEE. This CDR3 comprises 15 residues. V was clipped by 4 bases and J by 5 bases, with 18 bases between them. In DNA, the CDR3 is TGTGCCAGCAGCCCTGGAGGGGTAGGGCGCGAGACCCAGTACTTC. Translation gives CASSPGGVGRETQYF.

V gene TRBV28 combines with J gene TRBJ2-3, with D maybe TRBD2 (5 bases). CDR1 is MDHEN and CDR2 is SYDVKM in the germline V gene. V was clipped by 4 bases and J by 6 bases, with 11 bases between them. CDR3 length: 13 amino acids. In DNA, the CDR3 is TGTGCCAGCAGTTCGGGGATGAGGGATACGCAGTATTTT. Its protein product is CASSSGMRDTQYF.

J is TRBJ2-1 and V is TRBV27; no clear D gene. CDR1 is MNHEY and CDR2 is SMNVEV in the germline V gene (reference sequence). Trimming cost V 4 bases and J 6 bases, with 10 bases left between them. The CDR3 length is 13 residues. The CDR3 protein is CASSSPRANEQFF. CDR3 in DNA: TGTGCCAGCAGTTCGCCCCGGGCCAATGAGCAGTTCTTC.

The J gene is TRBJ1-5, the V gene TRBV28; D is uncertain. The V and J ends lost 6 bases and 7 bases respectively, with 16 bases between them. Looked up from germline, CDR1 is MDHEN and CDR2 is SYDVKM. The CDR3 consists of 14 residues. The CDR3 DNA reads TGTGCCAGCAGCAACTCGGGCCGGTTACAGCCCCAGCATTTT. Encoded protein: CASSNSGRLQPQHF.

This chain links TRBV5-6 with TRBJ1-3; D unclear. Germline CDR1 is SGHDT and CDR2 is YYEEEE. V was shortened by 0 bases and J by 2 bases, with 9 bases between the two germline ends. This CDR3 spans 15 amino acids. CDR3 DNA sequence: TGTGCCAGCAGCTTGGTTAGCGAGGCTGGAAACACCATATATTTT. It is translated as CASSLVSEAGNTIYF.

This chain joins TRBV13 and TRBJ2-7, with 12 bases that match TRBD2. CDR3 size: 18 residues. Looked up from germline, CDR1 is PRHDT and CDR2 is FYEKMQ (reference sequence). Losses at the gene ends were 5 bases for V and 5 bases for J; bases not matched to a gene: 16. The CDR3: CASSHLQTLAGGLDEQYF. DNA for the CDR3: TGTGCCAGCAGCCACCTGCAGACACTAGCGGGGGGCTTAGACGAGCAGTACTTC.

This chain links TRBV5-6 with TRBJ2-3, with D possibly matching TRBD1 (5 bases). V gave up 0 bases and J gave up 2 bases, with 7 bases separating them. Germline V CDR1 and CDR2: SGHDT, YYEEEE. The CDR3 runs to 14 residues. CDR3 residues: CASSLGQPTDTQYF. CDR3 DNA: TGTGCCAGCAGCTTGGGACAGCCCACAGATACGCAGTATTTT.

The gene calls are TRBV11-1 and TRBJ1-1; TRBD1 might be the D (6 bases). Looked up from germline, CDR1 is SGHAT and CDR2 is FQDESV (reference sequence). V was trimmed by 1 base and J by 0 bases, leaving 18 bases between them. The CDR3 has 18 residues. The CDR3 sequence is CASSLGGGARGMNTEAFF. The CDR3 DNA is TGTGCCAGCAGCTTAGGGGGCGGGGCTAGGGGGATGAACACTGAAGCTTTCTTT.

The chain joins TRBV4-3 to TRBJ1-3, with unresolved D. V was cut by 1 base and J by 4 bases, with 8 bases left in between. The CDR3 is 14 amino acids. Per the germline V gene, CDR1 is LGHNA and CDR2 is YSLEER. The CDR3 spells CASSQGAGGNTIYF. CDR3 nucleotides: TGCGCCAGCAGCCAAGGGGCGGGAGGAAACACCATATATTTT.

This clone was observed a few times. The chain carries TRBV7-8 and TRBJ2-5; TRBD1 is a possible D gene (6 bases). Per the germline V gene, CDR1 is SGHVS and CDR2 is FQNEAQ. Between the trimmed V and J ends, which lost 8 bases and 3 bases, there was a span of 19 bases. The CDR3 spans 15 residues. The CDR3 DNA sequence: TGTGCCAGCCTGGGCCGGGACACATATGAAGAGACCCAGTACTTC. This gives the protein CASLGRDTYEETQYF.

V is TRBV10-3 and J is TRBJ2-5; 7 positions agree with TRBD2. V was pared by 3 bases and J by 5 bases, with 9 bases of the junction left unmatched. Germline V gene lookup returns CDR1 ENHRY and CDR2 SYGVKD. The CDR3 extends over 15 amino acids. Written as DNA, the CDR3 is TGTGCCATCAGTGACTCCGGGGAGGGTGGCGAGACCCAGTACTTC. Its protein product is CAISDSGEGGETQYF.

This clone was picked up a small number of times. This rearrangement joins TRBV5-1 to TRBJ1-1; 11 bases map to TRBD1. After removal of 4 bases from V and 5 bases from J, the junction contained 7 bases not matched to a gene. The germline V gene has CDR1 SGHRS and CDR2 YFSETQ. The CDR3 length is 15 residues. CDR3 residues: CASSHGGQGGTEAFF. Written as DNA, the CDR3 is TGCGCCAGCAGCCATGGGGGACAGGGGGGGACTGAAGCTTTCTTT.